These 13 T cell receptor beta chains share one sample of origin, sequenced in a study of blood T cells in healthy people across ages. The authors ran a second PCR of about 6 to 12 cycles using a sample-barcoded 5' primer and a J-beta primer mix. MiXCR was run by TCRdb on the 5' RACE reads, yielding one entry per CDR3 protein. The data hold about 1.8 million distinct CDR3 sequences, with about 49% observed a single time. Material for sequencing was blood. Receptor source: a woman in her thirties or forties in good health.

This clonotype has more than one count but fewer than ten. This chain uses TRBV9 with TRBJ2-1; the match to TRBD2 covers 11 bases. Germline assignment: CDR1 SGDLS and CDR2 YYNGEE. CDR3 length: 17 residues. J was trimmed by 12 bases and V by 0 bases; bases with no gene match: 14. CDR3 sequence: CASSVATRTSGPPGQFF. CDR3 bases: TGTGCCAGCAGCGTAGCTACAAGGACTAGCGGGCCCCCTGGGCAGTTCTTC.

The chain joins TRBV20-1 to TRBJ1-5; D remains ambiguous. Germline CDR1 reads DFQATT; CDR2 reads SNEGSKA (reference sequence). The CDR3 contains 12 residues. V lost 5 bases to trimming and J lost 5 bases, with 10 bases between them. The CDR3 here is CSAQPNHQPQHF. Written as DNA, the CDR3 is TGCAGTGCTCAACCCAATCATCAGCCCCAGCATTTT.

The genes are TRBV12-3 or TRBV12-4 and TRBJ2-5; TRBD1 aligns across 11 bases. V lost 10 bases and J lost 4; bases outside the gene matches: 8. This CDR3 has 14 residues. The CDR3 bases are TGTGCCAACAGCCGTGGGACAGGGGGAGAGACCCAGTACTTC. Its translation: CANSRGTGGETQYF.

The V and J genes are TRBV5-1 and TRBJ2-3, with D perhaps matching TRBD2 (6 bases). CDR1 and CDR2 (germline): SGHRS, YFSETQ. The CDR3 sequence is 17 residues long. Trimming took off 3 bases at V and 2 bases at J, with 19 bases between the two ends. The CDR3 region has the DNA TGCGCCAGCAGCTGGTCCGGGATTAGCGGCCACACAGATACGCAGTATTTT. This sequence encodes CASSWSGISGHTDTQYF.

There are many counts of this clonotype. The J gene is TRBJ1-2, the V gene TRBV25-1, with D possibly being TRBD1 (5 bases). This CDR3 is built from 11 residues. The germline V gene encodes CDR1 MGHDK and CDR2 SYGVNS. V dropped 10 bases and J dropped 8 bases, with 14 bases sitting between them. CDR3 nucleotides: TGTGCCACCAGGGAAGATGAGGGCTACACCTTC. Translating gives CATREDEGYTF.

The sample holds a few counts of this clonotype. This chain's CDR3 is CASKPAGPSYEQYF. CDR3 sequence (DNA): TGTGCCAGCAAACCGGCAGGTCCTTCCTACGAGCAGTACTTC. V usage is TRBV2 and J usage is TRBJ2-7; D gene unclear. Germline values: CDR1 SNHLY, CDR2 FYNNEI. The CDR3 extends over 14 amino acids. Deletions cut 7 bases from V and 1 base from J, with 14 bases between.

This chain links TRBV28 with TRBJ1-3; D gene uncertain. The CDR3 runs 13 residues. The germline V gene has CDR1 MDHEN and CDR2 SYDVKM. V dropped 2 bases and J dropped 2 bases, with 4 bases sitting between them. The CDR3 sequence is CASSLVPGNTIYF. CDR3 nucleotide sequence: TGTGCCAGCAGTTTAGTACCTGGAAACACCATATATTTT.

V and J are TRBV4-3 and TRBJ2-7, with 10 nucleotides matching TRBD1. This CDR3 comprises 15 residues. The V gene end was trimmed by 4 bases and the J gene end by 7 bases; junction bases not matched to a gene: 10. Germline-derived CDR1 and CDR2 are LGHNA and YSLEER. DNA for the CDR3: TGCGCCAGCAGCCTCTGGACAGGGGGTTACAATGAGCAGTACTTC. It yields the protein CASSLWTGGYNEQYF.

CDR3 coding DNA: TGTGCCAGCAGCGTAGGGGGGCCAGCTAACTATGGCTACACCTTC. Translation gives CASSVGGPANYGYTF. This chain links TRBV9 with TRBJ1-2; D is perhaps TRBD1 (6 bases). Germline V gene sequence: CDR1 SGDLS, CDR2 YYNGEE. Trimming removed 0 bases at V and 0 bases at J, with 9 bases between. The CDR3 extends over 15 amino acids.

This chain links TRBV5-5 with TRBJ2-4; 7 nucleotides match TRBD1. The V gene's germline CDR1 is SGHKS and CDR2 YYEKEE (reference sequence). The CDR3 has 15 residues. With V trimmed by 4 bases and J by 8 bases, 12 bases remained unmatched. The CDR3 here is CASSDDRVGLHIQYF. The CDR3 bases are TGTGCCAGCAGCGACGACAGGGTGGGTCTGCACATTCAGTACTTC. The full variable domain, in which reference TRBV5-5 and TRBJ2-4 provide the parts outside the CDR3, is DAGVTQSPTHLIKTRGQQVTLRCSPISGHKSVSWYQQVLGQGPQFIFQYYEKEERGRGNFPDRFSARQFPNYSSELNVNALLLGDSALYLCASSDDRVGLHIQYFGAGTRLSVL.

This clonotype was detected only once. The genes are TRBV9 and TRBJ2-5; a possible D gene is TRBD1 (6 bases). Germline CDR1 SGDLS, CDR2 YYNGEE. This CDR3 has 13 amino acids. Trimming shortened V by 8 bases and J by 5 bases, and 16 bases separated the two germline ends. DNA of the CDR3: TGTGCCAGTCGAGCAGGGGTCGACGAGACCCAGTACTTC. Protein: CASRAGVDETQYF.

The chain combines TRBV12-3 or TRBV12-4 with TRBJ1-2; perhaps TRBD1 as D (5 bases). Trimming stripped 6 bases from V and 4 bases from J, with 18 bases between. The CDR3 sequence is 15 residues long. The CDR3 nucleotides are TGTGCCAGCAGCGAGAGTGGGGCAGGGACCTATGGCTACACCTTC. Translation gives CASSESGAGTYGYTF.

The genes are TRBV9 and TRBJ2-1; 8 bases are shared with TRBD2. Germline trimming cut 1 base from V and 5 bases from J; bases unmatched to any gene: 2. The CDR3 sequence is 14 residues long. CDR1 and CDR2 from the germline V gene are SGDLS and YYNGEE. The CDR3 DNA follows: TGTGCCAGCAGCGTAAAACTAGCGGACAATGAGCAGTTCTTC. It encodes CASSVKLADNEQFF.